Shown below are 17 T cell receptor beta chains from a single sample sequenced in a study of vaccination and CD4 T cells after COVID-19. The Oncomine TCR Beta short-read assay was applied to DNA of cultured CD4+ T cells. A single record per CDR3 protein comes from TCRdb applying MiXCR to the PCR reads. The table lists over 15,000 distinct CDR3 sequences, around 73% of them singletons. As for treatment: roughly 10-day PBMC culture with coronavirus spike peptide pools or control peptides (ViraFEST assay). Their antigens remain unidentified. Sequenced material: CD4+ T cells from blood, cultured in vitro. These receptors all stem from a human donor who had recovered from COVID-19.

This chain connects TRBV7-2 to TRBJ2-5; the D gene is possibly TRBD2 (5 bases). V gave up 4 bases and J gave up 4 bases, with 16 bases separating them. The CDR3 length is 15 residues. Germline loops: CDR1 SGHTA, CDR2 FQGNSA. CDR3 DNA sequence: TGTGCCAGCAGCTCCCGGGAACAAGTGGGAGAGACCCAGTACTTC. Its protein product is CASSSREQVGETQYF.

This clonotype has more than one count but fewer than ten. The chain uses TRBV20-1 and TRBJ1-5; TRBD1 might be the D (5 bases). Germline values: CDR1 DFQATT, CDR2 SNEGSKA (reference sequence). This CDR3 has 12 amino acids. Trimming removed 6 bases from V and 5 bases from J, with 11 bases in between. CDR3 DNA sequence: TGCAGTGCCATGAGACAGCATCAGCCCCAGCATTTT. Protein: CSAMRQHQPQHF.

This sequence joins TRBV6-2 or TRBV6-3 and TRBJ2-2; 9 bases line up with TRBD2. Germline V gene data show CDR1 as MNHEY and CDR2 as SVGEGT. V was clipped by 7 bases and J by 7 bases; unmatched bases: 16. This CDR3 is built from 17 residues. The CDR3 DNA follows: TGTGCCAGCACCCCCCGGGTTAGCGGGAGAGGAGTCGGGGAGCTGTTTTTT. It is translated as CASTPRVSGRGVGELFF.

In its sample, this clonotype was seen a few times. The chain is built from TRBV6-1 and TRBJ1-5; D might be TRBD1 (5 bases). This CDR3 comprises 14 residues. V lost 6 bases and J 6 bases, leaving 15 bases between the germline ends. In germline, CDR1 is MNHNS, CDR2 SASEGT. This CDR3 is CASSPGGMVQPQHF. The CDR3 DNA is TGTGCCAGCAGCCCCGGGGGGATGGTTCAGCCCCAGCATTTT.

This sequence joins TRBV7-2 and TRBJ1-1; no reliable D call. CDR1 and CDR2 from the germline V gene are SGHTA and FQGNSA. Trimming removed 2 bases at V and 7 bases at J, with 11 bases between. The CDR3 totals 13 residues. The CDR3 bases are TGTGCCAGCAGCTTACGGTGGAGAGATGAAGCTTTCTTT. This codes for CASSLRWRDEAFF.

This chain uses TRBV5-1 with TRBJ2-5; 8 positions match TRBD1. Germline CDR1 and CDR2: SGHRS and YFSETQ. V shed 4 bases and J 5 bases; nucleotides not matched to a gene: 4. CDR3 length: 13 amino acids. The CDR3 DNA follows: TGCGCCAGCAGCCCTCGACAGGGGGAGACCCAGTACTTC. Its protein is CASSPRQGETQYF.

The rearrangement uses TRBV24-1 and TRBJ2-7; D not certain. Germline V CDR1 and CDR2: KGHDR, SFDVKD. The CDR3 is 13 residues long. Trimming removed 4 bases from V and 3 bases from J, with 9 bases in between. CDR3 in amino acids: CATSDPQSYEQYF. In nucleotides, the CDR3 is TGTGCCACCAGTGACCCTCAGAGCTACGAGCAGTACTTC.

The chain recombines TRBV20-1 with TRBJ1-6, with D hard to call. The germline CDR1 and CDR2 sequences are DFQATT and SNEGSKA (reference sequence). V lost 8 bases to trimming and J lost 0 bases, with 20 bases between them. The CDR3 totals 17 residues. In DNA, the CDR3 is TGCAGTCCCGCCATCCCAAGCAAAGGCTCCTATAATTCACCCCTCCACTTT. Translated: CSPAIPSKGSYNSPLHF.

CDR3 protein: CASSLVPRGRDPPQHF. CDR3 bases: TGTGCCAGCAGCTTAGTTCCCAGGGGACGTGATCCGCCCCAGCATTTT. This sequence joins TRBV11-3 and TRBJ1-5; the D gene is possibly TRBD1 (6 bases). This CDR3 is built from 16 residues. V shed 1 base and J shed 9 bases, with 19 bases lying between them. The germline V gene encodes CDR1 SGHNT and CDR2 YENEEA.

The genes are TRBV6-1 and TRBJ1-2, with D hard to call. CDR1 is MNHNS, CDR2 SASEGT, per germline. This CDR3 has 12 amino acids. V gave up 5 bases and J gave up 8 bases, with 12 bases separating them. The CDR3 DNA reads as TGTGCCAGCAGTACCAGGACGGGCGGCTACACCTTC. Protein: CASSTRTGGYTF.

By frequency in the sample, this clonotype is medium-sized. The chain has TRBV27 and TRBJ2-7, with a possible D match to TRBD1 (5 bases). The CDR3 has 14 residues. CDR1 is MNHEY and CDR2 is SMNVEV in the germline V gene (reference sequence). The ends were cut back, 2 bases at V and 2 bases at J, with 10 bases in the middle. The CDR3 loop is CASSLIGHAYEQYF. As DNA, the CDR3 is TGTGCCAGCAGTTTAATAGGACACGCCTACGAGCAGTACTTC.

This chain joins TRBV6-5 and TRBJ1-2, with D possibly being TRBD1 (6 bases). V was shortened by 4 bases and J by 7 bases, with 13 bases between the two germline ends. Germline CDR1 is MNHEY and CDR2 is SVGAGI. The CDR3 covers 13 residues. The DNA of the CDR3 is TGTGCCAGCAGTTCCCCAGGGGAGCTTGGCTACACCTTC. It codes for CASSSPGELGYTF.

The chain recombines TRBV23-1 with TRBJ2-5; 9 bases match TRBD1. TRBV23-1 is placed among ORFs of uncertain function. CDR3 length equals 16 residues. The trim removed 5 bases at V and 2 bases at J, leaving 9 bases unmatched. The CDR3 loop is CASSYPPDRGQETQYF. The DNA of the CDR3 is TGCGCCAGCAGTTACCCACCCGACAGGGGGCAAGAGACCCAGTACTTC.

The V gene is TRBV2, the J gene TRBJ1-5; the match to TRBD1 covers 7 bases. The CDR3 covers 13 residues. Germline V gives CDR1 SNHLY, CDR2 FYNNEI. The junction had 6 bases not matched to a gene; V was cut back by 7 bases and J by 6 bases. CDR3 region: CASMVQGGQPQHF. The CDR3 DNA sequence: TGTGCCAGCATGGTGCAGGGGGGTCAGCCCCAGCATTTT.

This chain uses TRBV6-5 with TRBJ1-1; D unclear. The CDR3 loop spans 18 amino acids. The V end lost 2 bases, the J end lost 2 bases, and 21 bases lay between the germline ends. The V gene's germline CDR1 is MNHEY and CDR2 SVGAGI. This CDR3 reads CASSYRSGLWAGNTEAFF. The CDR3 bases are TGTGCCAGCAGTTACAGGTCAGGACTTTGGGCTGGTAACACTGAAGCTTTCTTT.

The chain is built from TRBV20-1 and TRBJ1-1; D is ambiguous. CDR3 length: 14 residues. Germline V gene data show CDR1 as DFQATT and CDR2 as SNEGSKA (reference sequence). Trimming cost V 5 bases and J 7 bases, with 20 bases left between them. CDR3 loop: CSAAPWRQGFEAFF. Here the CDR3 DNA reads TGCAGTGCTGCACCGTGGAGGCAAGGATTTGAAGCTTTCTTT.

The chain is built from TRBV6-1 and TRBJ2-2; possibly TRBD2 for D (7 bases). V was shortened by 7 bases and J by 6 bases, with 24 bases between the two germline ends. CDR1 and CDR2 from the germline V gene are MNHNS and SASEGT. This CDR3 is 17 amino acids long. Here the CDR3 reads CASIPSVGREGAGELFF. CDR3 bases: TGTGCCAGCATACCTTCCGTCGGTAGGGAGGGGGCCGGGGAGCTGTTTTTT.